The rows below give T cell receptor beta chains drawn from one sample of a study of immune evolution from preneoplasia to lung adenocarcinoma. Sequenced by immunoSEQ multiplex PCR; TCRdb stores in-frame clones only, minus some. The table shows about 41,000 clones, with roughly 80% occurring only once. The sequenced material came from FFPE invasive lung adenocarcinoma tissue. The receptors originated from a person between 55 and 69 years old with lung adenocarcinoma. Both conserved end residues are trimmed from each CDR3. Each record gives: CDR3 protein, CDR3 length, V gene.

cdr3_aa: ASSNPLNEQF; cdr3_length: 10; v_call: TRBV7-2
cdr3_aa: ASSHQPGDEQF; cdr3_length: 11; v_call: TRBV7-8
cdr3_aa: ASSLALPDPTGTQY; cdr3_length: 14; v_call: TRBV7-9
cdr3_aa: SSVGALNEQF; cdr3_length: 10; v_call: TRBV29-1
cdr3_aa: ASSYKDGSYEQY; cdr3_length: 12; v_call: TRBV6-5
cdr3_aa: SASRTYEQY; cdr3_length: 9; v_call: TRBV20-1
cdr3_aa: ASSNRVGDTQY; cdr3_length: 11; v_call: TRBV5-1
cdr3_aa: ASSPRLASNEQF; cdr3_length: 12; v_call: TRBV7-9
cdr3_aa: ASGLVPSGGTEAF; cdr3_length: 13; v_call: TRBV12-5
cdr3_aa: ASSLNLYNEQF; cdr3_length: 11; v_call: TRBV7-8
cdr3_aa: ATSRSGQGENEQY; cdr3_length: 13; v_call: TRBV15
cdr3_aa: ASGGSPYEQY; cdr3_length: 10; v_call: TRBV2
cdr3_aa: ASSDGGLADTQY; cdr3_length: 12; v_call: TRBV10-1
cdr3_aa: ASSPDGRSSYEQY; cdr3_length: 13; v_call: TRBV19
cdr3_aa: ASSLGQGSRVEQY; cdr3_length: 13; v_call: TRBV5-6